The 32 T cell receptor beta chains below come from one sample, sequenced in a study of identical twins. TCRdb analysed the 5' RACE reads with MiXCR anew, one entry per CDR3 protein. In the table there are roughly 770,000 distinct CDR3 sequences, over 15% of which are singletons. This sample also belongs to another study, concerning T cells expressing NK-cell markers.

Sequenced sample: PBMCs. These receptors all stem from a woman in her late teens or twenties in good health.

In this sample, this clonotype turned up a few times. The chain combines TRBV5-1 with TRBJ1-6; 7 bases line up with TRBD1. The CDR3 is 14 amino acids. The ends lost 5 bases at V and 11 bases at J; junction bases unmatched: 10. Germline assignment: CDR1 SGHRS and CDR2 YFSETQ. CDR3 in amino acids: CASRLTGLTAPLHF. For the CDR3, the DNA is TGCGCCAGCAGATTGACAGGGCTAACGGCACCCCTCCACTTT.

This clonotype was seen at least ten times. The genes are TRBV6-5 and TRBJ2-2; D ambiguous. Trimming left V 1 base short and J 6 bases short, with 6 bases between. The germline CDR1 and CDR2 sequences are MNHEY and SVGAGI. CDR3 size: 13 residues. Written as DNA, the CDR3 is TGTGCCAGCAGTTACTTTGGGGCCGGGGAGCTGTTTTTT. It specifies CASSYFGAGELFF.

The chain employs TRBV20-1 and TRBJ2-1, with 9 positions matching TRBD2. This CDR3 is built from 14 residues. Germline V gene data show CDR1 as DFQATT and CDR2 as SNEGSKA (reference sequence). Germline trimming cut 1 base from V and 2 bases from J; bases unmatched to any gene: 0. CDR3 coding DNA: TGCAGTGCTAGAGGCGGGGGGGCCTACAATGAGCAGTTCTTC. Translation: CSARGGGAYNEQFF.

The chain combines TRBV5-1 with TRBJ1-4; no firm D call. Germline V gene data show CDR1 as SGHRS and CDR2 as YFSETQ. The CDR3 has 15 residues. V lost 4 bases and J 4 bases, leaving 14 bases between the germline ends. The DNA for the CDR3 is TGCGCCAGCAGCGATACAGCTGGCGGTAATGAAAAACTGTTTTTT. Protein: CASSDTAGGNEKLFF.

V is TRBV12-3 or TRBV12-4 and J is TRBJ2-5; D call uncertain. This CDR3 region has 14 residues. The germline V and J ends were trimmed by 5 bases and 1 base, with 11 bases remaining between them. The CDR3 region is CASSPNNRQETQYF. Here the CDR3 DNA reads TGTGCCAGCAGTCCCAACAATCGCCAAGAGACCCAGTACTTC.

This clonotype has a handful of counts. The chain uses TRBV6-5 and TRBJ2-7, with D tentatively TRBD2 (5 bases). Per the germline V gene, CDR1 is MNHEY and CDR2 is SVGAGI. CDR3 length: 15 amino acids. The V end lost 2 bases, the J end lost 1 base, and 12 bases lay between the germline ends. The CDR3 coding sequence is TGTGCCAGCAGTTACGCAGCACGGGGATCCTACGAGCAGTACTTC. Residues: CASSYAARGSYEQYF.

There are a few counts of this clonotype. V gene TRBV6-5 combines with J gene TRBJ1-2; a weak D match, TRBD1 (6 bases). Germline V CDR1 and CDR2: MNHEY, SVGAGI. V was cut by 2 bases and J by 5 bases, with 15 bases left in between. The CDR3 totals 15 residues. Written as DNA, the CDR3 is TGTGCCAGCAGTTACGAGTGGGGGCGCGGATATGGCTACACCTTC. Residues: CASSYEWGRGYGYTF.

This clonotype was observed a handful of times. This chain joins TRBV23-1 and TRBJ2-1; possibly TRBD1 for D (6 bases). TRBV23-1 is marked as an open reading frame, function uncertain. The CDR3 runs 17 residues. Trimming took 3 bases from V and 4 from J, leaving 19 bases between them. The CDR3 sequence is CASSHQPGQTWYNEQFF. CDR3 DNA sequence: TGCGCCAGCAGTCATCAGCCCGGACAGACTTGGTACAATGAGCAGTTCTTC.

This chain connects TRBV20-1 to TRBJ2-7, with 10 positions matching TRBD2. The V segment lost 5 bases and the J segment 7 bases; nucleotides outside the gene matches: 8. CDR3 length equals 13 residues. Germline CDR1 reads DFQATT; CDR2 reads SNEGSKA (reference sequence). CDR3 coding DNA: TGCAGTGCTGAGGGCCTAGCGGGGGATGAGCAGTACTTC. This codes for CSAEGLAGDEQYF.

This clonotype turned up a few times. This sequence joins TRBV29-1 and TRBJ2-7, with a tentative D call TRBD1 (5 bases). The CDR3 runs 14 residues. The V and J ends lost 8 bases and 2 bases respectively, with 19 bases between them. CDR1 is SQVTM and CDR2 is ANQGSEA in the germline V gene. This chain's CDR3 is CSSSGHSTPYEQYF. The CDR3 DNA reads TGCAGCTCTTCCGGACACTCGACTCCCTACGAGCAGTACTTC.

The rearrangement links TRBV12-3 or TRBV12-4 to TRBJ2-3; 15 positions match TRBD2. The CDR3 has 18 residues. Trimming removed 1 base from V and 3 bases from J; junction bases left unmatched: 5. The CDR3 region is CASSLGTSGGAGTDTQYF. The DNA of the CDR3 is TGTGCCAGCAGTTTAGGGACTAGCGGGGGGGCCGGGACAGATACGCAGTATTTT.

This clonotype was recorded at least ten times. The chain uses TRBV20-1 and TRBJ2-1; D not resolved. V gave up 5 bases and J gave up 4 bases, with 12 bases separating them. Germline V gene sequence: CDR1 DFQATT, CDR2 SNEGSKA (reference sequence). This CDR3 is 13 amino acids long. The CDR3 bases are TGCAGTGCTGACGATGCTAGGTACAATGAGCAGTTCTTC. Its translation: CSADDARYNEQFF.

This chain links TRBV10-2 with TRBJ2-5; 8 nucleotides align to TRBD2. CDR1 and CDR2 from the germline V gene are WSHSY and SAAADI. The CDR3 loop spans 14 amino acids. After removal of 8 bases from V and 3 bases from J, the junction contained 8 bases not matched to a gene. CDR3 DNA sequence: TGCGCCAGCGGCGAACCGGGACTAGAAGAGACCCAGTACTTC. The encoded protein is CASGEPGLEETQYF.

There are a few counts of this clonotype. V gene TRBV20-1 combines with J gene TRBJ2-7; D is possibly TRBD1 or TRBD2 (5 bases each). The V and J ends lost 6 bases and 7 bases respectively, with 16 bases between them. The CDR3 sequence is 12 residues long. Germline V gene lookup returns CDR1 DFQATT and CDR2 SNEGSKA (reference sequence). The CDR3 sequence: CSASGLLGEQYF. In DNA, the CDR3 is TGCAGTGCGTCGGGGCTTTTGGGGGAGCAGTACTTC.

This clonotype was counted between two and nine times. The chain employs TRBV20-1 and TRBJ2-1, with D perhaps matching TRBD2 (6 bases). Trimming shortened V by 3 bases and J by 3 bases, and 21 bases separated the two germline ends. The length of the CDR3 is 17 residues. Germline V gene lookup returns CDR1 DFQATT and CDR2 SNEGSKA (reference sequence). The CDR3 here is CSARGKWETRGYNEQFF. The DNA of the CDR3 is TGCAGTGCTAGGGGGAAGTGGGAGACTAGAGGCTACAATGAGCAGTTCTTC.

This clonotype was detected only a few times. The CDR3: CASSQEGGLETQYF. The CDR3 nucleotides read TGTGCCAGCAGCCAAGAGGGGGGGCTGGAGACCCAGTACTTC. The genes are TRBV3-1 and TRBJ2-5; D might be TRBD2 (7 bases). Per the germline V gene, CDR1 is LGHDT and CDR2 is YNNKEL (reference sequence). The CDR3 is 14 amino acids. V lost 0 bases, J lost 5 bases, and 10 bases lay in between.

This clonotype was seen repeatedly, ten times or more. The chain combines TRBV12-3 or TRBV12-4 with TRBJ2-1, with D hard to call. The CDR3 loop spans 12 amino acids. V was shortened by 2 bases and J by 7 bases, with 6 bases between the two germline ends. In DNA form, the CDR3 reads TGTGCCAGCAGTTTATACCGTAATGAGCAGTTCTTC. Encoded protein: CASSLYRNEQFF.

This clonotype was counted only a few times. This rearrangement joins TRBV20-1 to TRBJ2-1, with no clear D. The CDR3 has 9 amino acids. Trimming cost V 6 bases and J 9 bases, with 6 bases left between them. The V gene's germline CDR1 is DFQATT and CDR2 SNEGSKA (reference sequence). CDR3 in DNA: TGCAGTGCCGGAGTTGAGCAGTTCTTC. It yields the protein CSAGVEQFF.

This clonotype was picked up one time. The chain couples TRBV6-1 to TRBJ2-1; the match to TRBD1 covers 8 bases. This CDR3 comprises 13 residues. CDR1 MNHNS and CDR2 SASEGT come from the germline V gene. The junction had 8 bases not matched to a gene; V was cut back by 10 bases and J by 6 bases. The CDR3 DNA reads as TGTGCCACGCCCGGGACAGGATCCAATGAGCAGTTCTTC. It encodes CATPGTGSNEQFF.

The chain carries TRBV6-2 or TRBV6-3 and TRBJ2-2; D unclear. The CDR3 is made up of 14 amino acids. Between the trimmed V and J ends, which lost 4 bases and 9 bases, there was a span of 15 bases. The germline CDR1 and CDR2 sequences are MNHEY and SVGEGT. The CDR3 DNA reads as TGTGCCAGCAGTTTTTCCCCCTCGGGCTGGGAGCTGTTTTTT. It specifies CASSFSPSGWELFF.

V is TRBV4-3 and J is TRBJ2-4, with 10 bases that match TRBD2. The V gene's germline CDR1 is LGHNA and CDR2 YSLEER. The CDR3 has 17 amino acids. V was clipped by 0 bases and J by 3 bases; unmatched bases: 5. The CDR3 reads CASSQDLAGAHKNIQYF. CDR3 in DNA: TGCGCCAGCAGCCAAGATCTAGCGGGAGCCCACAAAAACATTCAGTACTTC.

The gene calls are TRBV10-2 and TRBJ2-5; D is possibly TRBD1 (6 bases). Germline values: CDR1 WSHSY, CDR2 SAAADI. Trimming left V 9 bases short and J 7 bases short, with 18 bases between. The CDR3 runs 13 residues. This CDR3 is CASLGGSPGTQYF. DNA for the CDR3: TGCGCCAGTTTAGGGGGAAGTCCCGGGACCCAGTACTTC.

This clonotype was picked up a small number of times. The DNA of the CDR3 is TGCAGCGTTAAGGACGGATCCACAGATACGCAGTATTTT. This sequence encodes CSVKDGSTDTQYF. The chain has TRBV29-1 and TRBJ2-3; no definite D call. Germline loops: CDR1 SQVTM, CDR2 ANQGSEA. CDR3 length: 13 residues. Trimming took 5 bases from V and 2 from J, leaving 11 bases between them.

Ten or more counts support this clonotype. This chain connects TRBV6-5 to TRBJ1-1, with D uncertain. The V end was cut by 2 bases, the J end by 1 base, with 5 bases between. The CDR3 length is 13 residues. CDR1 MNHEY and CDR2 SVGAGI come from the germline V gene. The CDR3 bases are TGTGCCAGCAGTTACGGGGAGAACACTGAAGCTTTCTTT. Its translation: CASSYGENTEAFF.

This clonotype has just a few counts. The chain combines TRBV9 with TRBJ2-1; 8 bases are shared with TRBD2. This CDR3 contains 14 residues. Germline V gene data show CDR1 as SGDLS and CDR2 as YYNGEE. The trim removed 0 bases at V and 7 bases at J, leaving 3 bases unmatched. The CDR3 nucleotides are TGTGCCAGCAGCGTAGCGGGGGGGTCGAATGAGCAGTTCTTC. This sequence encodes CASSVAGGSNEQFF.

The chain is built from TRBV30 and TRBJ1-5; no reliable D call. Trimming stripped 0 bases from V and 7 bases from J, with 19 bases between. The germline V gene has CDR1 GTSNPN and CDR2 SVGIG (reference sequence). The CDR3 extends over 16 amino acids. The CDR3 region is CAWSVPGGRGRQPQHF. CDR3 DNA sequence: TGTGCCTGGAGTGTACCGGGCGGAAGAGGGAGGCAGCCCCAGCATTTT.

The CDR3 loop reads CASSRIAGFGEQYF. The CDR3 bases are TGTGCCAGCAGCCGTATAGCGGGTTTTGGGGAGCAGTACTTC. The rearrangement joins TRBV7-9 to TRBJ2-7; 7 nucleotides match TRBD2. V lost 5 bases and J lost 7; bases outside the gene matches: 11. The CDR3 runs 14 residues. Per germline, CDR1 SEHNR and CDR2 FQNEAQ (reference sequence).

The J gene is TRBJ2-2, the V gene TRBV29-1, with 8 bases that match TRBD2. Germline V gene sequence: CDR1 SQVTM, CDR2 ANQGSEA. Losses at the gene ends were 2 bases for V and 1 base for J; bases not matched to a gene: 6. This CDR3 contains 16 residues. CDR3 DNA: TGCAGCGTTGAAATTCTAGCGGGCGAGAACACCGGGGAGCTGTTTTTT. Protein product: CSVEILAGENTGELFF.

Only a few counts were recorded for this clonotype. J is TRBJ2-3 and V is TRBV5-1, with D perhaps being TRBD1 or TRBD2 (6 bases each). CDR3 size: 17 residues. Looked up from germline, CDR1 is SGHRS and CDR2 is YFSETQ. Trimming took 3 bases from V and 6 from J, leaving 23 bases between them. The CDR3 loop is CASSSGFGAGGWDTQYF. CDR3 DNA sequence: TGCGCCAGCAGCTCAGGCTTCGGGGCCGGGGGCTGGGATACGCAGTATTTT.

This sequence joins TRBV18 and TRBJ1-1, with 9 positions matching TRBD1. From germline, CDR1 is KGHSH and CDR2 LQKENI. The CDR3 is made up of 14 amino acids. V lost 2 bases, J lost 5 bases, and 3 bases stayed unmatched. CDR3 in amino acids: CASSPMTGGTEAFF. CDR3 nucleotide sequence: TGTGCCAGCTCACCAATGACAGGGGGAACTGAAGCTTTCTTT.

This clonotype was seen a handful of times. V and J are TRBV20-1 and TRBJ1-2; 7 nucleotides align to TRBD1. After removal of 3 bases from V and 7 bases from J, the junction contained 11 bases not matched to a gene. The CDR3 spans 14 residues. Germline V gene data show CDR1 as DFQATT and CDR2 as SNEGSKA (reference sequence). The CDR3 DNA follows: TGCAGTGCTAGGAGCTTCACAGGGGAAGGTGGCTACACCTTC. This gives the protein CSARSFTGEGGYTF.

The sample holds many counts of this clonotype. The V call is TRBV12-3 or TRBV12-4, the J call TRBJ2-7, with D possibly matching TRBD2 (6 bases). The CDR3 consists of 13 residues. V shed 4 bases and J shed 3 bases, with 10 bases lying between them. CDR3 sequence (DNA): TGTGCCAGCAGTTCCGCGGAGGGCTACGAGCAGTACTTC. Translated: CASSSAEGYEQYF.